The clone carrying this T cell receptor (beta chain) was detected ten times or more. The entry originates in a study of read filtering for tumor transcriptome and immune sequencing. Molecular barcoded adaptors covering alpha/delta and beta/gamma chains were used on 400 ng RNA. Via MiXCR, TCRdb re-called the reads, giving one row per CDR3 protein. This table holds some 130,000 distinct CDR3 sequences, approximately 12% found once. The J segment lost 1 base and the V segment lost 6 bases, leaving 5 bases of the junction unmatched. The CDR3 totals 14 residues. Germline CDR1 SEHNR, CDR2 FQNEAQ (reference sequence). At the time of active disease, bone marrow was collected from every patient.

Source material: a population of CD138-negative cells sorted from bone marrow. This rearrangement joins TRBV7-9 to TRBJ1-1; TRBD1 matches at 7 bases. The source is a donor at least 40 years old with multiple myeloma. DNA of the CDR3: TGTGCCAGCAGGGGGACAGCTTGGAACACTGAAGCTTTCTTT. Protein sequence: CASRGTAWNTEAFF. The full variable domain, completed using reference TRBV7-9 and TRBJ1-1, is DTGVSQNPRHKITKRGQNVTFRCDPISEHNRLYWYRQTLGQGPEFLTYFQNEAQLEKSRLLSDRFSAERPKGSFSTLEIQRTEQGDSAMYLCASRGTAWNTEAFFGQGTRLTVV.